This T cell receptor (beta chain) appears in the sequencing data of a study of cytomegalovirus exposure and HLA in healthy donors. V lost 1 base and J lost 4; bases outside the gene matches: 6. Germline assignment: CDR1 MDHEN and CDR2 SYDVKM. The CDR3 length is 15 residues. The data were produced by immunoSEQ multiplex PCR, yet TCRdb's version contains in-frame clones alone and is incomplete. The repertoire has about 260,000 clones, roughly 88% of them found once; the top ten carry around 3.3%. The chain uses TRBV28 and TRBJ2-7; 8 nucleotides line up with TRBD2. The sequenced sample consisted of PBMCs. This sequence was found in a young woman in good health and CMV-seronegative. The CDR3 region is CASSLLREGRYEQYF. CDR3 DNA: TGTGCCAGCAGTTTATTACGGGAGGGCCGGTACGAGCAGTACTTC.